This T cell receptor (beta chain) was sequenced for a study of blood T cell repertoires in COVID-19. The CDR3 is made up of 16 amino acids. CDR1 is MNHEY and CDR2 is SMNVEV in the germline V gene (reference sequence). Trimming took 5 bases from V and 0 from J; bases not matched to a gene: 8. Sequencing used immunoSEQ multiplex PCR; TCRdb keeps in-frame clones, though not all of them. The top ten clones hold about 7% of a sample with over 300,000 clones, roughly 85% of them seen once. The sample consisted of peripheral blood. The TCR sequence derives from a human donor in a cohort sampled during active COVID-19. The chain carries TRBV27 and TRBJ1-1, with 8 nucleotides matching TRBD1. The CDR3 spells CASSPTRTGMNTEAFF. CDR3 nucleotides: TGTGCCAGCAGTCCCACAAGGACAGGGATGAACACTGAAGCTTTCTTT.